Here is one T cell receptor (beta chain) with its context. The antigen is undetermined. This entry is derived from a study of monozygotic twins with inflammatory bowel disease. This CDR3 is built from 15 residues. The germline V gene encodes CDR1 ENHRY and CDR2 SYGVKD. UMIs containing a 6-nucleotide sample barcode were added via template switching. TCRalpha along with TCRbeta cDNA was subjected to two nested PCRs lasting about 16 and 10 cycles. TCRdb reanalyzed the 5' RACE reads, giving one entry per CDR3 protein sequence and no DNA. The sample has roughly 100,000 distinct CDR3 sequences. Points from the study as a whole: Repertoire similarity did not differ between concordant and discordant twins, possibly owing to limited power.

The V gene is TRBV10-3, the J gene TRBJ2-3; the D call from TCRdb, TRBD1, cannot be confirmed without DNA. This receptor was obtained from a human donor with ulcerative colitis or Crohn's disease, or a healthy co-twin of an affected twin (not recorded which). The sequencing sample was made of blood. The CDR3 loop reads CAISTGTGGSDTQYF.